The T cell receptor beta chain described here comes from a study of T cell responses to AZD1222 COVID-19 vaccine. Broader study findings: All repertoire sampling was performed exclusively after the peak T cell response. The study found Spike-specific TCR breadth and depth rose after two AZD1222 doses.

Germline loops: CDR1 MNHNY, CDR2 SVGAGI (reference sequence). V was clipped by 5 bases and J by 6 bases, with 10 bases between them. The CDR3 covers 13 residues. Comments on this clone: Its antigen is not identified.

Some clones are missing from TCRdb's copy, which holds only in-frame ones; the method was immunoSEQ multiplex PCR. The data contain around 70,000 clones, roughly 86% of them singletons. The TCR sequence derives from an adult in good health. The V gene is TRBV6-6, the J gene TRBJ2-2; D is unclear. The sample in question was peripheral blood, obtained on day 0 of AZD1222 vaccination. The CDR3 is CASSNAEAGELFF. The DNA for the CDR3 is TGTGCCAGCAGTAATGCAGAGGCCGGGGAGCTGTTTTTT.